This passage covers 6 T cell receptor beta chains from one sample sequenced in a study of blood T cell repertoires in COVID-19. Sequenced by immunoSEQ multiplex PCR; TCRdb stores in-frame clones only, minus some. The sample includes about 270,000 clones, approximately 89% of them seen just once. Material: PBMCs or T cells enriched from blood (not recorded which). These receptors originate from a man aged 40-49 years who had been exposed to COVID-19.

The V gene is TRBV28, the J gene TRBJ2-2; weak D call: TRBD1 (5 bases). The CDR3 sequence is 16 residues long. Deletions cut 5 bases from V and 4 bases from J, with 17 bases between. CDR1 is MDHEN and CDR2 is SYDVKM in the germline V gene. CDR3 region: CASSPARAGTTGELFF. CDR3 nucleotide sequence: TGTGCCAGCAGTCCTGCCAGGGCAGGTACCACCGGGGAGCTGTTTTTT. Variable domain in full (rest from reference TRBV28 and TRBJ2-2): DVKVTQSSRYLVKRTGEKVFLECVQDMDHENMFWYRQDPGLGLRLIYFSYDVKMKEKGDIPEGYSVSREKKERFSLILESASTNQTSMYLCASSPARAGTTGELFFGEGSRLTVL.

Only one count was recorded for this clone. The sample contains more than one DNA sequence encoding this CDR3. The chain uses TRBV5-1 and TRBJ2-7; 11 nucleotides align to TRBD1. Germline V gene sequence: CDR1 SGHRS, CDR2 YFSETQ. CDR3 length: 15 residues. V was pared by 0 bases and J by 2 bases, with 1 base of the junction left unmatched. CDR3 coding DNA: TGCGCCAGCAGCTTGGAGGGACAGGGGGCCTACGAGCAGTACTTC. Translation: CASSLEGQGAYEQYF.

J is TRBJ2-7 and V is TRBV20-1; 12 nucleotides agree with TRBD2. J lost 3 bases, V lost 3 bases, and 3 bases had no gene match. The CDR3 totals 14 residues. The germline V gene has CDR1 DFQATT and CDR2 SNEGSKA (reference sequence). This CDR3 reads CSASSSGRDYEQYF. The CDR3 DNA is TGCAGTGCTAGTTCTAGCGGGAGGGACTACGAGCAGTACTTC.

This rearrangement joins TRBV2 to TRBJ1-1; no reliable D call. This CDR3 is 13 amino acids long. Trimming pared 4 bases from V and 6 bases from J, leaving 12 bases between. Per germline, CDR1 SNHLY and CDR2 FYNNEI. The CDR3 is CASSADTAAEAFF. In nucleotides, the CDR3 is TGTGCCAGCAGTGCTGACACTGCTGCTGAAGCTTTCTTT.

The rearrangement joins TRBV6-5 to TRBJ2-1; possibly TRBD2 for D (6 bases). The germline gives CDR1 MNHEY, CDR2 SVGAGI. The ends were cut back, 9 bases at V and 6 bases at J, with 21 bases in the middle. The CDR3 runs 15 residues. CDR3 sequence: CASSTGGTYSNEQFF. The DNA of the CDR3 is TGTGCCAGTTCGACTGGCGGGACGTACAGCAATGAGCAGTTCTTC.

The chain combines TRBV5-4 with TRBJ1-2; TRBD1 agrees at 9 bases. CDR3 length: 14 residues. J gave up 5 bases and V 4 bases, and 6 bases lay outside the gene matches. The germline V gene has CDR1 SGHNT and CDR2 YYREEE (reference sequence). CDR3 DNA: TGTGCCAGCAGCAACAGGGGGCTTGGGTATGGCTACACCTTC. Translated: CASSNRGLGYGYTF.